Below, 19 T cell receptor beta chains from the same sample are listed, as sequenced in a study of cytomegalovirus exposure and HLA in healthy donors. PCR primers comprised 60 Vbeta and 13 Jbeta primers. The repertoire was sequenced with immunoSEQ multiplex PCR; TCRdb's copy has only in-frame clones and lacks some. The sample lists some 170,000 clones, over 80% occurring once. The source material was PBMCs. The receptors stem from a girl between 10 and 17 years old in good health and CMV-seropositive.

This clone was seen more than once but under ten times. The V gene is TRBV11-3, the J gene TRBJ2-1; D not resolved. Per germline, CDR1 SGHNT and CDR2 YENEEA. Trimming took 5 bases from V and 10 from J, leaving 9 bases between them. This CDR3 is 11 amino acids long. Here the CDR3 DNA reads TGTGCCAGCAGCCAGTCTCAGGAGCAGTTCTTC. This gives the protein CASSQSQEQFF.

The chain combines TRBV5-8 with TRBJ2-5; tentatively, D is TRBD1 (6 bases). There are 16 residues in the CDR3. Germline assignment: CDR1 SGHTS and CDR2 YDEGEE. Trimming stripped 0 bases from V and 5 bases from J, with 17 bases between. The CDR3 DNA reads as TGTGCCAGCAGCTTGGGCTCGCTCTTGGGGGCGGAGACCCAGTACTTC. Its protein is CASSLGSLLGAETQYF.

CDR3 DNA sequence: TGTGCCAGCAGTCATCACAGGAGGAACACTGAAGCTTTCTTT. Its translation is CASSHHRRNTEAFF. The chain uses TRBV7-2 and TRBJ1-1; weak D call: TRBD1 (5 bases). V lost 6 bases, J lost 1 base, and 12 bases lay in between. The CDR3 sequence is 14 residues long. Per the germline V gene, CDR1 is SGHTA and CDR2 is FQGNSA.

The chain recombines TRBV19 with TRBJ2-5; 10 bases map to TRBD2. V was clipped by 4 bases and J by 4 bases; unmatched bases: 9. CDR3 length: 16 amino acids. CDR1 is LNHDA, CDR2 SQIVND, per germline (reference sequence). CDR3 DNA sequence: TGTGCCAGTAGTAAAACAGTAGCGGGGGGTGGAGAGACCCAGTACTTC. This gives the protein CASSKTVAGGGETQYF.

Details on this clone: Relative to the germline gene, one junction end is altered; a read error may explain this. The J gene is TRBJ2-7, the V gene TRBV7-7, with TRBD1 matching 7 bases. The CDR3 is made up of 14 amino acids. Germline lookup yields CDR1 SSHAT and CDR2 FNYEAQ (reference sequence). The CDR3 sequence is CASSSNSGTAKQYF. The CDR3 DNA follows: TGTGCTAGCAGCTCCAATTCCGGGACAGCCAAGCAGTACTTC.

This chain connects TRBV5-4 to TRBJ2-5, with a weak D call TRBD2 (5 bases). The CDR3 has 14 residues. Germline CDR1 reads SGHNT; CDR2 reads YYREEE (reference sequence). V lost 0 bases and J lost 2, with 8 bases in between. The CDR3 DNA is TGTGCCAGCAGCTTGGAGCGGAGTCAAGAGACCCAGTACTTC. Translation: CASSLERSQETQYF.

The genes are TRBV10-3 and TRBJ2-5; 7 positions match TRBD2. The trim removed 6 bases at V and 3 bases at J, leaving 4 bases unmatched. This CDR3 has 13 amino acids. Per germline, CDR1 ENHRY and CDR2 SYGVKD. The CDR3 is CAIRPLAEETQYF. The CDR3 coding sequence is TGTGCCATCAGGCCCCTAGCGGAAGAGACCCAGTACTTC.

The gene calls are TRBV15 and TRBJ2-6; possibly TRBD1 for D (6 bases). This CDR3 is 16 amino acids long. Trimming pared 3 bases from V and 2 bases from J, leaving 11 bases between. Germline V gene lookup returns CDR1 LNHNV and CDR2 YYDKDF (reference sequence). CDR3 nucleotide sequence: TGTGCCACCAGCAGTGTCAGGGGAGCTGGGGCCAACGTCCTGACTTTC. Protein product: CATSSVRGAGANVLTF.

The genes are TRBV28 and TRBJ1-2; 7 bases line up with TRBD1. After removal of 6 bases from V and 4 bases from J, the junction contained 8 bases not matched to a gene. Germline V gene lookup returns CDR1 MDHEN and CDR2 SYDVKM. This CDR3 comprises 14 residues. The CDR3 DNA reads as TGTGCCAGCAGCCCGACAGGGCTCGTCTATGGCTACACCTTC. Its translation: CASSPTGLVYGYTF.

The chain couples TRBV5-1 to TRBJ1-1, with no clear D. This CDR3 has 12 residues. V shed 3 bases and J shed 7 bases, with 10 bases lying between them. Per the germline V gene, CDR1 is SGHRS and CDR2 is YFSETQ. Here the CDR3 reads CASSWEAGEAFF. The CDR3 bases are TGCGCCAGCAGCTGGGAGGCGGGTGAAGCTTTCTTT.

This chain connects TRBV6-5 to TRBJ1-2; D is perhaps TRBD1 (5 bases). CDR3 length: 14 residues. Germline values: CDR1 MNHEY, CDR2 SVGAGI. V lost 7 bases, J lost 5 bases, and 17 bases lay in between. CDR3 in amino acids: CASTQTAGPYGYTF. The CDR3 DNA is TGTGCCAGCACCCAGACAGCCGGCCCATATGGCTACACCTTC.

This rearrangement joins TRBV2 to TRBJ2-3; D remains ambiguous. This CDR3 is 12 amino acids long. Trimming shortened V by 5 bases and J by 3 bases, and 6 bases separated the two germline ends. Germline loops: CDR1 SNHLY, CDR2 FYNNEI. The CDR3, as DNA: TGTGCCAGCAGTAGCAGGACAGATACGCAGTATTTT. Protein sequence: CASSSRTDTQYF.

The V gene is TRBV28, the J gene TRBJ2-1; 15 bases align to TRBD2. This CDR3 region has 18 residues. J lost 4 bases, V lost 2 bases, and 6 bases had no gene match. Germline V CDR1 and CDR2: MDHEN, SYDVKM. CDR3 amino acids: CASSLTRTSGRAYNEQFF. The CDR3 DNA reads TGTGCCAGCAGTTTAACACGGACTAGCGGGAGGGCTTACAATGAGCAGTTCTTC.

The chain carries TRBV2 and TRBJ2-5; perhaps TRBD1 as D (6 bases). The germline gives CDR1 SNHLY, CDR2 FYNNEI. The CDR3 has 14 residues. V was pared by 4 bases and J by 5 bases, with 14 bases between. CDR3 nucleotide sequence: TGTGCCAGCAGTGCTATCAGGGGCGGGGAGACCCAGTACTTC. This gives the protein CASSAIRGGETQYF.

This chain links TRBV7-9 with TRBJ2-7; D not certain. The CDR3 runs to 14 residues. Trimming took off 2 bases at V and 0 bases at J, with 8 bases between the two ends. In germline, CDR1 is SEHNR, CDR2 FQNEAQ (reference sequence). The CDR3 protein is CASSLSHSSYEQYF. The CDR3 DNA is TGTGCCAGCAGCTTATCCCACAGCTCCTACGAGCAGTACTTC.

In this sample, this clone turned up a few times. The chain joins TRBV9 to TRBJ2-3, with 7 bases fitting TRBD1. This CDR3 spans 15 amino acids. V lost 1 base and J lost 2; bases outside the gene matches: 4. CDR1 is SGDLS, CDR2 YYNGEE, per germline. The CDR3 nucleotides read TGTGCCAGCAGCGTACGACAGGGATCCACAGATACGCAGTATTTT. This sequence encodes CASSVRQGSTDTQYF.

This chain links TRBV10-3 with TRBJ2-7; TRBD1 matches at 8 bases. This CDR3 is 16 amino acids long. V gave up 2 bases and J gave up 6 bases; unmatched junction bases: 12. The germline V gene encodes CDR1 ENHRY and CDR2 SYGVKD. The CDR3 sequence is CAISEPTTGEILEQYF. DNA of the CDR3: TGTGCCATCAGTGAGCCCACGACAGGGGAAATTCTCGAGCAGTACTTC.

The rearrangement links TRBV28 to TRBJ2-2; D is possibly TRBD2 (6 bases). The CDR3 is made up of 15 amino acids. The germline V gene encodes CDR1 MDHEN and CDR2 SYDVKM. V lost 3 bases, J lost 7 bases, and 15 bases lay in between. CDR3 DNA: TGTGCCAGCAGTTTCCACGGGAGTCTAGGCGGGGAGCTGTTTTTT. Translating it yields CASSFHGSLGGELFF. Filled out from reference TRBV28 and TRBJ2-2, the complete variable domain reads DVKVTQSSRYLVKRTGEKVFLECVQDMDHENMFWYRQDPGLGLRLIYFSYDVKMKEKGDIPEGYSVSREKKERFSLILESASTNQTSMYLCASSFHGSLGGELFFGEGSRLTVL.

About this clone: This same CDR3 is encoded by further DNA sequences in the sample. The chain recombines TRBV6-1 with TRBJ1-2; perhaps TRBD1 as D (6 bases). The CDR3 length is 12 residues. Germline assignment: CDR1 MNHNS and CDR2 SASEGT. The V gene lost 8 bases and the J gene lost 2 bases, with 9 bases spanning the gap. The CDR3 sequence is CASPGQNYGYTF. The CDR3 nucleotides are TGTGCCAGCCCAGGACAGAACTATGGCTACACCTTC.